One sample yielded the 27 T cell receptor beta chains listed below, sequenced in a study of blood T cell repertoires in COVID-19. Produced via immunoSEQ multiplex PCR; TCRdb's table is partial and in-frame only. Altogether 100,000 or so clones are present, 84% being singletons, with the ten largest covering 7.5% to 10%. The sequencing input was peripheral blood. These receptors all stem from a man in his forties with active or convalescent COVID-19.

The V gene is TRBV7-3, the J gene TRBJ1-2; 7 nucleotides align to TRBD1. V dropped 6 bases and J dropped 8; count of bases not matched to a gene: 9. Germline V gene data show CDR1 as SGHTA and CDR2 as FQGTGA. The CDR3 is made up of 13 amino acids. In nucleotides, the CDR3 is TGTGCCAGCAGTTCCGGACAGGATCAGGGCTACACCTTC. It is translated as CASSSGQDQGYTF.

This clone appeared a single time. The CDR3: CASRGTGNSNQPQHF. The CDR3 coding sequence is TGTGCCAGTAGGGGGACAGGAAATAGCAATCAGCCCCAGCATTTT. The chain combines TRBV19 with TRBJ1-5; 8 bases align to TRBD1. Germline V gene lookup returns CDR1 LNHDA and CDR2 SQIVND (reference sequence). The CDR3 is 15 residues long. Trimming removed 6 bases from V and 0 bases from J; junction bases left unmatched: 4.

The sample holds one count of this clone. V is TRBV19 and J is TRBJ1-3; TRBD1 might be the D (6 bases). Per germline, CDR1 LNHDA and CDR2 SQIVND (reference sequence). The CDR3 spans 14 residues. V was trimmed by 7 bases and J by 5 bases, leaving 15 bases between them. The CDR3 coding sequence is TGTGCCAGTATCCCCCGGGGGGCTCGAAACACCATATATTTT. Translation gives CASIPRGARNTIYF.

CDR3 residues: CSVEFPLRGTQYF. The CDR3 bases are TGCAGCGTTGAGTTTCCGCTGAGAGGTACGCAGTATTTT. The V call is TRBV29-1, the J call TRBJ2-3; no firm D call. Germline V gene sequence: CDR1 SQVTM, CDR2 ANQGSEA. The CDR3 extends over 13 amino acids. V was pared by 3 bases and J by 8 bases, with 15 bases between.

CDR3 DNA sequence: TGCGCCAGCAGCTCGACAGGGGTGTCTGGAAACACCATATATTTT. Translation: CASSSTGVSGNTIYF. The rearrangement uses TRBV5-1 and TRBJ1-3, with TRBD1 identical over 8 bases. The V segment lost 3 bases and the J segment 1 base; nucleotides outside the gene matches: 3. This CDR3 contains 15 residues. CDR1 is SGHRS, CDR2 YFSETQ, per germline.

The rearrangement links TRBV19 to TRBJ2-1; tentative D call: TRBD2 (5 bases). The CDR3 runs 14 residues. V shed 11 bases and J shed 6 bases, with 20 bases lying between them. Germline CDR1 reads LNHDA; CDR2 reads SQIVND (reference sequence). This chain's CDR3 is CACQRTLESNEQFF. CDR3 in DNA: TGTGCCTGTCAGAGGACTTTGGAGAGCAATGAGCAGTTCTTC.

J is TRBJ1-5 and V is TRBV6-5, with a tentative D call TRBD1 (5 bases). Germline CDR1 is MNHEY and CDR2 is SVGAGI. The CDR3 has 12 residues. V was trimmed by 11 bases and J by 3 bases, leaving 11 bases between them. The CDR3 reads CAARVPNQPQHF. In DNA form, the CDR3 reads TGTGCCGCCAGGGTCCCCAATCAGCCCCAGCATTTT.

Worth noting for this clone: A junction boundary mismatches the germline segment, possibly from a read error. The J gene is TRBJ1-3, the V gene TRBV25-1; possible D gene TRBD1, 6 bases. Germline CDR1 is MGHDK and CDR2 is SYGVNS. This CDR3 is built from 13 residues. The CDR3 sequence: CASRRGSGSTIYF. The DNA for the CDR3 is TGTGCCAGCCGCAGGGGTTCTGGAAGCACCATATATTTT.

The chain is built from TRBV20-1 and TRBJ2-5, with TRBD1 as a possible D gene (5 bases). Trimming stripped 3 bases from V and 1 base from J, with 9 bases between. CDR3 length equals 13 residues. Germline CDR1 reads DFQATT; CDR2 reads SNEGSKA (reference sequence). CDR3 sequence (DNA): TGCAGTGCTAGTAGGGGTCCCCAAGAGACCCAGTACTTC. It translates to CSASRGPQETQYF.

J is TRBJ2-5 and V is TRBV4-1; TRBD2 is a possible D gene (5 bases). The germline V gene has CDR1 MGHRA and CDR2 YSYEKL. V was pared by 1 base and J by 1 base, with 16 bases between. CDR3 length equals 17 residues. CDR3 sequence reads: CASSQVYPADLQETQYF. CDR3 coding DNA: TGCGCCAGCAGCCAAGTCTACCCAGCGGACCTCCAAGAGACCCAGTACTTC.

This clone was picked up one time. The chain is built from TRBV11-2 and TRBJ2-1, with 9 nucleotides matching TRBD2. V shed 1 base and J 4 bases; nucleotides not matched to a gene: 2. The germline V gene encodes CDR1 SGHAT and CDR2 FQNNGV. The CDR3 contains 15 residues. The DNA for the CDR3 is TGTGCCAGCAGCTTAGGGACTAGCGTTTACAATGAGCAGTTCTTC. Its protein is CASSLGTSVYNEQFF.

The chain joins TRBV5-1 to TRBJ2-2; 7 bases map to TRBD2. This CDR3 comprises 15 residues. V shed 5 bases, J shed 2 bases, and the junction held 6 bases outside the gene matches. Germline V gene data show CDR1 as SGHRS and CDR2 as YFSETQ. CDR3 sequence reads: CASRVAGDNTGELFF. The CDR3 DNA sequence: TGCGCCAGCAGGGTAGCGGGCGATAACACCGGGGAGCTGTTTTTT.

This clone was detected a few times. The V and J genes are TRBV7-2 and TRBJ2-2; TRBD2 might be the D (5 bases). Trimming took 4 bases from V and 1 from J, leaving 7 bases between them. The germline V gene encodes CDR1 SGHTA and CDR2 FQGNSA. CDR3 length: 14 amino acids. The CDR3 protein is CASSSRVNTGELFF. The CDR3 coding sequence is TGTGCCAGCAGCTCGCGGGTGAACACCGGGGAGCTGTTTTTT.

The rearrangement joins TRBV3-1 (or the pseudogene TRBV3-2) to TRBJ2-7; possible D gene TRBD2, 5 bases. Germline lookup yields CDR1 LGHDT and CDR2 YNNKEL (reference sequence). The V end lost 4 bases, the J end lost 2 bases, and 15 bases lay between the germline ends. The CDR3 loop spans 15 amino acids. In DNA form, the CDR3 reads TGTGCCAGCAGCCGCGGGCTCCCCACAACCTACGAGCAGTACTTC. It specifies CASSRGLPTTYEQYF.

This clone was seen more than once but under ten times. This sequence joins TRBV4-2 and TRBJ2-7, with D possibly being TRBD2 (7 bases). CDR3 length: 15 amino acids. V was trimmed by 6 bases and J by 6 bases, leaving 21 bases between them. Germline V CDR1 and CDR2: LGHNA, YNFKEQ. The DNA of the CDR3 is TGTGCCAGCAGTAAAGGGGGGGGAAACCCGGGCGAGCAGTACTTC. Encoded protein: CASSKGGGNPGEQYF.

V is TRBV3-1 (or the pseudogene TRBV3-2) and J is TRBJ2-7; D gene unclear. Trimming cost V 1 base and J 4 bases, with 8 bases left between them. The CDR3 loop spans 13 amino acids. Germline assignment: CDR1 LGHDT and CDR2 YNNKEL (reference sequence). The CDR3 nucleotides are TGTGCCAGCAGCCAAGCTACGCGTTACGAGCAGTACTTC. This encodes CASSQATRYEQYF.

The chain uses TRBV30 and TRBJ1-1; TRBD1 matches at 7 bases. This CDR3 has 13 amino acids. Germline loops: CDR1 GTSNPN, CDR2 SVGIG (reference sequence). The V and J ends lost 3 bases and 5 bases, in that order; junction bases with no gene match: 6. The CDR3 reads CAWREGARTEAFF. The CDR3 DNA reads TGTGCCTGGAGGGAGGGGGCGAGAACTGAAGCTTTCTTT.

This clone appeared a single time. This rearrangement joins TRBV29-1 to TRBJ1-5, with TRBD1 identical over 7 bases. This CDR3 has 15 residues. Germline V gene lookup returns CDR1 SQVTM and CDR2 ANQGSEA. Germline trimming cut 7 bases from V and 1 base from J; bases unmatched to any gene: 10. The CDR3 sequence: CSGVYKGASNQPQHF. The CDR3, as DNA: TGCAGCGGTGTGTATAAGGGGGCGAGCAATCAGCCCCAGCATTTT.

This clone has a single count. The rearrangement uses TRBV21-1 and TRBJ2-3; whether TRBD1, the table's D call, matches the DNA was not checked. TRBV21-1 is reported as a pseudogene. The CDR3 consists of 18 residues. DNA of the CDR3: TGTGCCAGCAGCTCACAATTTTGCCCCCCTCCGACCACAGGTACGCAGTATTTT. Amino acid sequence: CASSSQFCPPPTTGTQYF.

For this clone: A read error may produce the germline difference seen at one junction end. The chain recombines TRBV12-3 or TRBV12-4 with TRBJ2-7, with 8 nucleotides matching TRBD2. This CDR3 has 13 amino acids. This CDR3 reads CASNGGSGVTQHF. CDR3 sequence (DNA): TGTGCGAGCAATGGGGGTAGCGGGGTCACACAGCACTTC.

This chain links TRBV10-3 with TRBJ2-7; 9 bases agree with TRBD1. CDR1 and CDR2 from the germline V gene are ENHRY and SYGVKD. The CDR3 runs to 13 residues. The V and J ends lost 10 bases and 3 bases, in that order; junction bases with no gene match: 7. The CDR3 nucleotides are TGTGCCAGCGGCCGGGACAGGGACTACGAGCAGTACTTC. Protein sequence: CASGRDRDYEQYF.

The chain employs TRBV5-4 and TRBJ2-7, with a possible D match to TRBD1 (5 bases). V was pared by 0 bases and J by 3 bases, with 10 bases between. Germline CDR1 is SGHNT and CDR2 is YYREEE (reference sequence). This CDR3 has 14 residues. The chain's CDR3 is CASSLDRWSYEQYF. The CDR3 DNA reads as TGTGCCAGCAGCTTGGACAGGTGGAGCTACGAGCAGTACTTC.

This rearrangement joins TRBV29-1 to TRBJ1-3; TRBD1 aligns across 8 bases. The V gene's germline CDR1 is SQVTM and CDR2 ANQGSEA. The V gene end was trimmed by 7 bases and the J gene end by 0 bases; junction bases not matched to a gene: 5. The CDR3 loop spans 14 amino acids. The CDR3 is CSASGTGSGNTIYF. CDR3 DNA sequence: TGCAGCGCCTCCGGGACAGGCTCTGGAAACACCATATATTTT.

The V call is TRBV28, the J call TRBJ1-4; 7 bases match TRBD1. The V gene end was trimmed by 5 bases and the J gene end by 3 bases; junction bases not matched to a gene: 6. Germline V gene data show CDR1 as MDHEN and CDR2 as SYDVKM. The CDR3 contains 15 residues. CDR3: CASSRPGQSNEKLFF. The DNA for the CDR3 is TGTGCCAGCAGTCGGCCGGGACAGTCTAATGAAAAACTGTTTTTT.

The chain employs TRBV7-2 and TRBJ1-1, with 8 bases fitting TRBD1. V gave up 4 bases and J gave up 11 bases; unmatched junction bases: 3. Germline V lookup: CDR1 SGHTA, CDR2 FQGNSA. The CDR3 totals 11 residues. CDR3 DNA: TGTGCCAGCAGCTCAACAGGGGGGGCTTTCTTT. The encoded protein is CASSSTGGAFF.

The rearrangement uses TRBV6-5 and TRBJ1-4; TRBD1 matches at 7 bases. V lost 7 bases and J lost 5; bases outside the gene matches: 7. The CDR3 covers 14 residues. Germline V gene sequence: CDR1 MNHEY, CDR2 SVGAGI. The DNA of the CDR3 is TGTGCCAGCAATACACAGGGGAGGAATGAAAAACTGTTTTTT. This sequence encodes CASNTQGRNEKLFF.

This CDR3 reads CASSYSTTATGELFF. The CDR3 DNA reads TGTGCCAGCAGTTACTCCACGACAGCTACCGGGGAGCTGTTTTTT. This chain connects TRBV6-5 to TRBJ2-2; D may be TRBD1 (5 bases). Per the germline V gene, CDR1 is MNHEY and CDR2 is SVGAGI. The CDR3 is 15 amino acids. V shed 0 bases and J shed 5 bases, with 10 bases lying between them.